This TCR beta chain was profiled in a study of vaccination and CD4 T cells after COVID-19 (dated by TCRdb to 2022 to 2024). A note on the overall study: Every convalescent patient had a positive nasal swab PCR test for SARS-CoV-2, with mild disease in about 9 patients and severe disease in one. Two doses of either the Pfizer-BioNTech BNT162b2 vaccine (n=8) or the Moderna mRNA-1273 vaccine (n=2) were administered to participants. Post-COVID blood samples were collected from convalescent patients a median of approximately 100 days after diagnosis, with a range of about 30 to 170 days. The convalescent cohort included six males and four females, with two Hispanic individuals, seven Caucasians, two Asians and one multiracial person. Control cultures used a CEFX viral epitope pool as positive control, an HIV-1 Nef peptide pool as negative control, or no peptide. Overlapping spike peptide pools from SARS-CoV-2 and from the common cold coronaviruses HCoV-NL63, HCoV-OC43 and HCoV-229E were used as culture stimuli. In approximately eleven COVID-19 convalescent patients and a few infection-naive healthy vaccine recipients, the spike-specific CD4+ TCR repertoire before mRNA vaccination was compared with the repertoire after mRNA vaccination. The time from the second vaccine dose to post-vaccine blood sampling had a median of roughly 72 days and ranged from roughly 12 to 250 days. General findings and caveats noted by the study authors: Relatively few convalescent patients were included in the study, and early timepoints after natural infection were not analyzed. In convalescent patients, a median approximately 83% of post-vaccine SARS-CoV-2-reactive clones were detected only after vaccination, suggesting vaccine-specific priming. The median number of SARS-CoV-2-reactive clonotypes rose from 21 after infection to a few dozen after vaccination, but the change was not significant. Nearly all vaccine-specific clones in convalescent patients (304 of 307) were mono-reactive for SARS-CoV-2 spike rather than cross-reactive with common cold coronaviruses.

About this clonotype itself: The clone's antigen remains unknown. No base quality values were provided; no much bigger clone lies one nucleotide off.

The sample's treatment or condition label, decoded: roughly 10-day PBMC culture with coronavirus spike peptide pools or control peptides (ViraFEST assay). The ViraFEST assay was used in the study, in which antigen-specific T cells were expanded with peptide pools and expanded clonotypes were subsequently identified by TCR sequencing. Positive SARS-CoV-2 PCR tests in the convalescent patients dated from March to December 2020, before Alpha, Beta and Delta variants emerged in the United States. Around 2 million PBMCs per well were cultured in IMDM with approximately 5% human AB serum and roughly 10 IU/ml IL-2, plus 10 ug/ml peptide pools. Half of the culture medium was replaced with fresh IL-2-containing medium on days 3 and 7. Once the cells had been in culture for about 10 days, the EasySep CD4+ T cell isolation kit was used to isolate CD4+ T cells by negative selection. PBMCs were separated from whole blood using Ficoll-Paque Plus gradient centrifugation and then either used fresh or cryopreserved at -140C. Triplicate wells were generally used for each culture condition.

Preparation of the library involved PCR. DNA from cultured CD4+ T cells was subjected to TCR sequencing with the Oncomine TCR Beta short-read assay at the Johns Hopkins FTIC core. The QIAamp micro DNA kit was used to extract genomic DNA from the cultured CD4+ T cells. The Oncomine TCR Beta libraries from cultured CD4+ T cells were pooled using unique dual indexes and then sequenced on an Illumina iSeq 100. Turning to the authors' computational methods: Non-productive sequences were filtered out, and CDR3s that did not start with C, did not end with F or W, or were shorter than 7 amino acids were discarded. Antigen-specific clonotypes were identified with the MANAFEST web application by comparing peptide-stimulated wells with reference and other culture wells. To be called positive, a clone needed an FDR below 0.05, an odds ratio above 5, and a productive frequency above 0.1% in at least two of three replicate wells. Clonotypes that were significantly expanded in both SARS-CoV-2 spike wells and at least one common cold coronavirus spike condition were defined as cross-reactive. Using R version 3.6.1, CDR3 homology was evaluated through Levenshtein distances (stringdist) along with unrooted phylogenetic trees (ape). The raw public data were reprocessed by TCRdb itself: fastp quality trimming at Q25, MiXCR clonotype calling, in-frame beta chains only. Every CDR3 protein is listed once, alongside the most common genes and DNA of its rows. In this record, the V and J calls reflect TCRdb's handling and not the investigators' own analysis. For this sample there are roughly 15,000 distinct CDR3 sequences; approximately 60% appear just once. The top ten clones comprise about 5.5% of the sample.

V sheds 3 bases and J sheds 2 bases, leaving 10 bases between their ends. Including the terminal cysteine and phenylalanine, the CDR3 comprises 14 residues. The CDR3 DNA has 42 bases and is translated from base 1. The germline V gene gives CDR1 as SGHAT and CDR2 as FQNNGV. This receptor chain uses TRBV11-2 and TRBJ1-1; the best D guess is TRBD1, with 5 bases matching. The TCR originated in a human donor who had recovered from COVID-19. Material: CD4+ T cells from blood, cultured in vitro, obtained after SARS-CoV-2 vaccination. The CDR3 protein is CASSLAGTNTEAFF. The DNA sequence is TGTGCCAGCAGCTTGGCAGGGACCAACACTGAAGCTTTCTTT.